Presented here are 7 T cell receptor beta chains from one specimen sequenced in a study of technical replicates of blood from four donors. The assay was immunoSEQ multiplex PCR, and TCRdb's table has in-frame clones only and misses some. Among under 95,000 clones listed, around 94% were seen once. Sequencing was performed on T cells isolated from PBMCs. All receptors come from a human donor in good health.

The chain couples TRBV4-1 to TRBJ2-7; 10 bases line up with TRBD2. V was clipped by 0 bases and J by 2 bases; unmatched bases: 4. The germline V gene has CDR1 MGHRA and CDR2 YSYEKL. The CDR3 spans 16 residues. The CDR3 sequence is CASSQDWTSGTYEQYF. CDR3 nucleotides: TGCGCCAGCAGCCAAGATTGGACTAGCGGCACCTACGAGCAGTACTTC.

CDR3 sequence: CASSPGVGYGYTF. The CDR3 DNA reads as TGTGCCAGCAGCCCCGGTGTCGGGTATGGCTACACCTTC. The chain uses TRBV5-6 and TRBJ1-2; no clear D. Germline CDR1 and CDR2: SGHDT and YYEEEE. The CDR3 is made up of 13 amino acids. V dropped 4 bases and J dropped 5 bases, with 12 bases sitting between them.

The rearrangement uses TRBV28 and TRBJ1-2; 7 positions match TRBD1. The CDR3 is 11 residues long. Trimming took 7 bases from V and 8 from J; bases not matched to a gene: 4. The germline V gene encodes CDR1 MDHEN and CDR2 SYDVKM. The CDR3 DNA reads TGTGCCAGCACCCAGGACAGGGGCTACACCTTC. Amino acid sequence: CASTQDRGYTF.

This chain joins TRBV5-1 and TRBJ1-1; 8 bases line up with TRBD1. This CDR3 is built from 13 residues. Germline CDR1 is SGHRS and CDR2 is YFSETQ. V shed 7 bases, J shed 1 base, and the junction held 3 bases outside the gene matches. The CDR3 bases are TGCGCCAGCGGACAGGGCAGGAACACTGAAGCTTTCTTT. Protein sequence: CASGQGRNTEAFF.

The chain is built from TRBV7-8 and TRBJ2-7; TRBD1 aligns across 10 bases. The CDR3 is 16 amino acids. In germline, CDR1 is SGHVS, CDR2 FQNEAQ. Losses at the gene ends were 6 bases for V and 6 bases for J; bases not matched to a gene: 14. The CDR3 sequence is CASRLTGTGDVGEQYF. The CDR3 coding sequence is TGTGCCAGCAGGCTAACCGGGACAGGGGATGTCGGCGAGCAGTACTTC. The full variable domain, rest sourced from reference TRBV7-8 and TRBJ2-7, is GAGVSQSPRYKVAKRGQDVALRCDPISGHVSLFWYQQALGQGPEFLTYFQNEAQLDKSGLPSDRFFAERPEGSVSTLKIQRTQQEDSAVYLCASRLTGTGDVGEQYFGPGTRLTVT.

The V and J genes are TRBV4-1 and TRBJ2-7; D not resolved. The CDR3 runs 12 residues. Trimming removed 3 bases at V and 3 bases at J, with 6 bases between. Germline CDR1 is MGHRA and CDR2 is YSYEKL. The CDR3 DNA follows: TGCGCCAGCAGCCATGAGTTCTACGAGCAGTACTTC. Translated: CASSHEFYEQYF.

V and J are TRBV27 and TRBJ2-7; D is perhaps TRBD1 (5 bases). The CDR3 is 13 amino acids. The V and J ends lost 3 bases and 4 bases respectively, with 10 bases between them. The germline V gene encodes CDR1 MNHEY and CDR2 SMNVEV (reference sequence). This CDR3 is CASSLTEEYEQYF. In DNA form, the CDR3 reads TGTGCCAGCAGTTTGACAGAGGAATACGAGCAGTACTTC.